This T cell receptor beta chain derives from a study of T-cell reconstitution after alpha-beta-depleted transplantation in children. This sample's TCRbeta library carried unique molecular identifier barcodes. TCRdb recomputed calls from the PCR reads with MiXCR, one row per CDR3 protein. The data hold about 980,000 distinct CDR3 sequences, with about 31% observed a single time. The CDR3 contains 14 residues. Trimming stripped 3 bases from V and 8 bases from J, with 13 bases between. The receptor was isolated from a boy younger than two who had a stem cell transplant for SCID, so the T cells may come from the graft donor. The specimen comprised PBMCs, mostly from graft donor cells, sampled 360 days after TCRalphabeta/CD19-depleted stem cell transplant. The genes are TRBV12-3 or TRBV12-4 and TRBJ2-2; no definite D call. CDR3 sequence (DNA): TGTGCCAGCAGTTTCCATAGTAGGGCAGGGGAGCTGTTTTTT. Its translation: CASSFHSRAGELFF.